The clone carrying this T cell receptor (beta chain) appeared a single time. Its antigen is not identified. This CDR3 has 16 amino acids. Trimming left V 1 base short and J 7 bases short, with 16 bases between. Per germline, CDR1 SGHAT and CDR2 FQNNGV. Sequencing was performed with immunoSEQ multiplex PCR; in TCRdb, only in-frame clones are kept and a portion is missing. In the table there are 100,000 or so clones, more than 70% of which are singletons. The sample originates from a study of T cell responses to AZD1222 COVID-19 vaccine. Study results and caveats: A mostly white British donor set with more females was recruited, and clonal diversity was possibly underestimated.

The origin of this receptor is an adult in good health. This chain links TRBV11-2 with TRBJ2-2, with D possibly matching TRBD1 (6 bases). This specimen consisted of peripheral blood, obtained on day 0 of AZD1222 vaccination. CDR3 nucleotide sequence: TGTGCCAGCAGCTTAGTAGGGGGTCTTAACGGCGGGGAGCTGTTTTTT. Translation gives CASSLVGGLNGGELFF.